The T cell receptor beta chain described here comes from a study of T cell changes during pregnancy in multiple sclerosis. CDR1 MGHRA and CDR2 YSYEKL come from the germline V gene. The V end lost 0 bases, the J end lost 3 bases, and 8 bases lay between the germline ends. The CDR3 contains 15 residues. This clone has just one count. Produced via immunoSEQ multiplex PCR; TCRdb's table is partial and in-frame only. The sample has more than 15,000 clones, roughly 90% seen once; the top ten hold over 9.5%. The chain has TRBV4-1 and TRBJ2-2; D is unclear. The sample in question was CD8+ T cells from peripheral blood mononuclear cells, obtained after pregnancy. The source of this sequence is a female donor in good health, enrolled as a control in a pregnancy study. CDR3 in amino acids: CASSQDGFDTGELFF. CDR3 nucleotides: TGCGCCAGCAGCCAAGACGGGTTTGACACCGGGGAGCTGTTTTTT.